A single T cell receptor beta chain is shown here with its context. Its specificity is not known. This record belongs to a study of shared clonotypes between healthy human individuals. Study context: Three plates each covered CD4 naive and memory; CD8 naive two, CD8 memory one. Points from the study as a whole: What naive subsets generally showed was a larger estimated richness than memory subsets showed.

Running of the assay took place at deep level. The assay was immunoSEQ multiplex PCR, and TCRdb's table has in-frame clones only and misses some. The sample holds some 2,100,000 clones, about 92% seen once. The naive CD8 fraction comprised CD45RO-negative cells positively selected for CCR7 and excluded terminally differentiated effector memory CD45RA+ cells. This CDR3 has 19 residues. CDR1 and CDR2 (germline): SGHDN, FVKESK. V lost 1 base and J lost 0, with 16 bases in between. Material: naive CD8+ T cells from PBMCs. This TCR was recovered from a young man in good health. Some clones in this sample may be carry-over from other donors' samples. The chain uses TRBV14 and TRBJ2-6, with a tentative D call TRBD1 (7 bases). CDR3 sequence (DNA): TGTGCCAGCAGCCAAGTCACGCGGGACAGCCCCTCTGGGGCCAACGTCCTGACTTTC. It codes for CASSQVTRDSPSGANVLTF.